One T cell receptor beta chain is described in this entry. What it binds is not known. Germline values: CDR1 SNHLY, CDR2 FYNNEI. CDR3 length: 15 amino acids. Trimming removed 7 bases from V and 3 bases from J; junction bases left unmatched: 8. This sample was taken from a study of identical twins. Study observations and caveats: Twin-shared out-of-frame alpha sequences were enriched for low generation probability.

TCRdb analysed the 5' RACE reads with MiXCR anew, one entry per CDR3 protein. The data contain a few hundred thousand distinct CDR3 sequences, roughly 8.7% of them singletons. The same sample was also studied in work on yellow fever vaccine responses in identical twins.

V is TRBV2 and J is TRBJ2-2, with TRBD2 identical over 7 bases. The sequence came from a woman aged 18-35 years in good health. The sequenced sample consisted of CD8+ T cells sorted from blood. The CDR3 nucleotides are TGTGCCAGCAAACATGGGGGGGTGGACACCGGGGAGCTGTTTTTT. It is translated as CASKHGGVDTGELFF.